A single sample gave rise to the 24 T cell receptor beta chains below, sequenced in a study of metastatic and nonmetastatic thyroid tumors. Until they underwent thyroid surgery, no patient had received any treatment. TCRdb reassembled clones from the PCR reads with MiXCR. The sample holds 9,000 to 15,000 clones, around 30% seen once. Sequenced sample: tumor tissue. The receptors shown here come from a female donor with papillary thyroid cancer or a benign thyroid nodule (not recorded which). Some clones in this sample may be carry-over from other donors' samples.

This clone was seen a handful of times. The gene calls are TRBV10-3 and TRBJ1-6; the D is unclear. Germline assignment: CDR1 ENHRY and CDR2 SYGVKD. Between the trimmed V and J ends, which lost 2 bases and 7 bases, there was a span of 6 bases. The CDR3 sequence is 13 residues long. The CDR3 coding sequence is TGTGCCATCAGTGAGGGGGAGAATTCACCCCTCCACTTT. Protein product: CAISEGENSPLHF.

In this sample, this clone turned up a few times. This chain links TRBV27 with TRBJ2-7, with 8 positions matching TRBD2. The germline gives CDR1 MNHEY, CDR2 SMNVEV (reference sequence). The CDR3 runs to 16 residues. J was trimmed by 6 bases and V by 8 bases; bases with no gene match: 18. The CDR3 coding sequence is TGTGCCAGCTGGACGTGGCAGGCCGGTCGGGAGGGCGAGCAGTACTTC. The encoded protein is CASWTWQAGREGEQYF.

The chain is built from TRBV6-2 or TRBV6-3 and TRBJ1-6, with TRBD1 matching 7 bases. V lost 0 bases, J lost 0 bases, and 11 bases stayed unmatched. Looked up from germline, CDR1 is MNHEY and CDR2 is SVGEGT. The CDR3 extends over 20 amino acids. CDR3 protein: CASSYSPGTASSSYNSPLHF. Here the CDR3 DNA reads TGTGCCAGCAGTTACTCCCCCGGGACAGCATCAAGCTCCTATAATTCACCCCTCCACTTT.

Ten or more counts support this clone. As DNA, the CDR3 is TGTGCCATCAGTGAGTCCGACAGGGGTGATACGCAGTATTTT. Amino acid sequence: CAISESDRGDTQYF. This chain uses TRBV10-3 with TRBJ2-3, with 8 bases aligning to TRBD1. The junction had 2 bases not matched to a gene; V was cut back by 0 bases and J by 6 bases. The CDR3 covers 14 residues. Germline assignment: CDR1 ENHRY and CDR2 SYGVKD.

In its sample, this clone is large. Other DNA sequences in this sample translate to the same CDR3. The chain recombines TRBV15 with TRBJ1-5; D uncertain. Trimming pared 0 bases from V and 0 bases from J, leaving 3 bases between. The CDR3 covers 14 residues. Germline CDR1 LNHNV, CDR2 YYDKDF (reference sequence). CDR3 nucleotides: TGTGCCACCAGCAGAGACAGTAGCAATCAGCCCCAGCATTTT. It codes for CATSRDSSNQPQHF.

The V and J genes are TRBV6-1 and TRBJ2-7, with D perhaps TRBD1 (6 bases). The length of the CDR3 is 16 residues. The V end was cut by 6 bases, the J end by 3 bases, with 21 bases between. In germline, CDR1 is MNHNS, CDR2 SASEGT. The CDR3 protein is CASSTNEQGSSYEQYF. As DNA, the CDR3 is TGTGCCAGCAGCACCAATGAACAGGGTTCCAGCTACGAGCAGTACTTC.

The table lists this clone with a few counts. The germline gene is not matched at one end of the junction; a read error may be the cause. This chain uses TRBV28 with TRBJ1-1; weak D call: TRBD1 (6 bases). The CDR3 has 14 residues. The germline V gene encodes CDR1 MDHEN and CDR2 SYDVKM. CDR3 DNA: TGTGCCATCAGTTATCGACAGGTTGACACTGAAGCTTTCTTT. Translated: CAISYRQVDTEAFF.

This clone was observed many times. This rearrangement joins TRBV20-1 to TRBJ2-3, with 8 bases lining up with TRBD2. The CDR3 is made up of 13 amino acids. The trim removed 4 bases at V and 0 bases at J, leaving 0 bases unmatched. Germline CDR1 reads DFQATT; CDR2 reads SNEGSKA (reference sequence). The CDR3, as DNA: TGCAGTGCTACTAGCGGGAGCACAGATACGCAGTATTTT. The encoded protein is CSATSGSTDTQYF.

This clone was seen more than once but under ten times. The chain uses TRBV28 and TRBJ2-7, with 11 bases fitting TRBD2. Trimming at V came to 3 bases and at J to 4 bases, leaving 8 bases not matched to a gene. The CDR3 is made up of 16 amino acids. CDR1 and CDR2 (germline): MDHEN, SYDVKM. The CDR3 coding sequence is TGTGCCAGCAGTTTTGGCGGACTAGCGGGCGCATACGAGCAGTACTTC. This gives the protein CASSFGGLAGAYEQYF.

A remark on this clone: One junction end does not reproduce the germline sequence, and a read error may be involved. CDR3 bases: TGCGCCAGCAAGGGGGGCGATGGATACACCATATATTTT. It codes for CASKGGDGYTIYF. The chain has TRBV5-1 and TRBJ1-3; D may be TRBD1 (6 bases). The CDR3 has 13 amino acids. Germline-derived CDR1 and CDR2 are SGHRS and YFSETQ.

There are many counts of this clone. The sample holds other DNA sequences that translate to the same CDR3. This chain connects TRBV29-1 to TRBJ2-1, with 7 bases aligning to TRBD2. With 7 bases clipped from V and 9 bases from J, the junction kept 12 bases outside the gene matches. The CDR3 is 13 amino acids. From germline, CDR1 is SQVTM and CDR2 ANQGSEA. The CDR3 sequence: CSAAGGRGSEQFF. In DNA form, the CDR3 reads TGCAGCGCCGCCGGGGGGAGGGGATCTGAGCAGTTCTTC.

This clone was detected many times. This sequence joins TRBV6-1 and TRBJ1-4, with no clear D. The germline V gene encodes CDR1 MNHNS and CDR2 SASEGT. V lost 2 bases, J lost 8 bases, and 15 bases lay in between. This CDR3 contains 15 residues. Here the CDR3 DNA reads TGTGCCAGCAGTGAAAGGTACGGGCCGCGGGAAAAACTGTTTTTT. It codes for CASSERYGPREKLFF.

This clone occurred many times. The V and J genes are TRBV11-2 and TRBJ2-3; D might be TRBD2 (6 bases). This CDR3 is built from 16 residues. Germline CDR1 reads SGHAT; CDR2 reads FQNNGV. V was clipped by 6 bases and J by 0 bases, with 16 bases between them. The CDR3 sequence is CASRDKAGWSTDTQYF. The CDR3 nucleotides are TGTGCCAGCAGAGACAAGGCGGGATGGAGCACAGATACGCAGTATTTT.

There are many counts of this clone. The chain employs TRBV2 and TRBJ1-2; tentatively, D is TRBD1 (5 bases). There are 16 residues in the CDR3. The germline V and J ends were trimmed by 8 bases and 4 bases, with 23 bases remaining between them. The germline V gene encodes CDR1 SNHLY and CDR2 FYNNEI. CDR3 nucleotide sequence: TGTGCCAGCCACCTAAGGGGACGGGGGACTTCCTATGGCTACACCTTC. Amino acid sequence: CASHLRGRGTSYGYTF.

This clone is categorized as medium-sized (0.01 to 0.1%). The J gene is TRBJ1-1, the V gene TRBV12-5; TRBD1 matches 9 bases. The junction had 3 bases not matched to a gene; V was cut back by 2 bases and J by 5 bases. CDR3 length: 14 amino acids. The germline V gene has CDR1 LGHNT and CDR2 FRNRAP. This CDR3 reads CASGLTGGQTEAFF. DNA of the CDR3: TGTGCTAGTGGTTTGACAGGGGGCCAAACTGAAGCTTTCTTT.

This clone is classed as medium-sized. The chain couples TRBV19 to TRBJ2-5; D not certain. Between the trimmed V and J ends, which lost 2 bases and 5 bases, there was a span of 3 bases. Germline CDR1 reads LNHDA; CDR2 reads SQIVND (reference sequence). CDR3 length equals 11 residues. The CDR3: CASSISETQYF. DNA for the CDR3: TGTGCCAGTAGTATAAGTGAGACCCAGTACTTC.

This clone counts as medium-sized. The chain combines TRBV7-8 with TRBJ1-2; no clear D. The CDR3 covers 13 residues. Looked up from germline, CDR1 is SGHVS and CDR2 is FQNEAQ. V lost 5 bases and J 4 bases, leaving 11 bases between the germline ends. The CDR3 DNA reads as TGTGCCAGCAGCCCCTTTACGACCTATGGCTACACCTTC. Translated, it gives CASSPFTTYGYTF.

In this sample, this clone turned up a few times. A much larger clone is a single base away; this may be a read error. The same CDR3 can be traced to other DNA sequences in this sample. The chain links TRBV18 to TRBJ1-1; maybe TRBD1 (6 bases). Germline V gene sequence: CDR1 KGHSH, CDR2 LQKENI. This CDR3 is built from 15 residues. The CDR3: CASSPERGSKTEAFF. DNA of the CDR3: TGTGCCAGCTCACCGGAAAGGGGGAGTAAAACTGAAGCTTTCTTC.

CDR3 in amino acids: CSARRGGLAYTGELFF. As DNA, the CDR3 is TGCAGTGCTAGGAGGGGTGGGCTAGCTTACACCGGGGAGCTGTTTTTT. The J gene is TRBJ2-2, the V gene TRBV20-1; perhaps D is TRBD1 or TRBD2 (5 bases each). Trimming removed 3 bases at V and 3 bases at J, with 17 bases between. The germline CDR1 and CDR2 sequences are DFQATT and SNEGSKA (reference sequence). This CDR3 spans 16 amino acids.

This clone was observed a few times. The chain carries TRBV28 and TRBJ2-7; D is possibly TRBD2 (5 bases). Trimming took 11 bases from V and 2 from J, leaving 19 bases between them. Germline V gene data show CDR1 as MDHEN and CDR2 as SYDVKM. The CDR3 totals 14 residues. The CDR3 DNA sequence: TGTGCCGGAGCTGTGGCGGGCCCTCCCTACGAGCAGTACTTC. Amino acids: CAGAVAGPPYEQYF.

By sample share, this clone is medium-sized. The V and J genes are TRBV6-1 and TRBJ1-4; D remains unclear. Trimming removed 5 bases at V and 0 bases at J, with 7 bases between. The germline CDR1 and CDR2 sequences are MNHNS and SASEGT. The CDR3 extends over 14 amino acids. The CDR3 protein is CASSLTTTNEKLFF. The CDR3, as DNA: TGTGCCAGCAGTCTGACAACAACTAATGAAAAACTGTTTTTT.

This rearrangement joins TRBV11-2 to TRBJ2-1; TRBD1 agrees at 12 bases. The CDR3 has 17 residues. Per the germline V gene, CDR1 is SGHAT and CDR2 is FQNNGV. V dropped 1 base and J dropped 9; count of bases not matched to a gene: 10. The CDR3, as DNA: TGTGCCAGCAGCTTAGTTGTCCGGGACAGGGGGCAGGCTGAGCAGTTCTTC. This encodes CASSLVVRDRGQAEQFF.

This clone was counted only a few times. An end of the junction does not agree with germline; a read error may underlie this. The chain combines TRBV6-1 with TRBJ2-3; unclear D gene. This CDR3 spans 14 amino acids. The V gene's germline CDR1 is MNHNS and CDR2 SASEGT. CDR3 in amino acids: CASSESLDPDTHYF. DNA of the CDR3: TGTGCCAGCAGTGAGAGTCTAGATCCAGATACGCATTATTTT.

This clone was counted many times. This rearrangement joins TRBV4-2 to TRBJ2-5; D is unclear. The germline gives CDR1 LGHNA, CDR2 YNFKEQ. The CDR3 spans 13 residues. Trimming removed 0 bases from V and 3 bases from J, with 5 bases in between. The CDR3 region is CASSQEVKETQYF. The CDR3, as DNA: TGTGCCAGCAGCCAAGAGGTAAAAGAGACCCAGTACTTC.